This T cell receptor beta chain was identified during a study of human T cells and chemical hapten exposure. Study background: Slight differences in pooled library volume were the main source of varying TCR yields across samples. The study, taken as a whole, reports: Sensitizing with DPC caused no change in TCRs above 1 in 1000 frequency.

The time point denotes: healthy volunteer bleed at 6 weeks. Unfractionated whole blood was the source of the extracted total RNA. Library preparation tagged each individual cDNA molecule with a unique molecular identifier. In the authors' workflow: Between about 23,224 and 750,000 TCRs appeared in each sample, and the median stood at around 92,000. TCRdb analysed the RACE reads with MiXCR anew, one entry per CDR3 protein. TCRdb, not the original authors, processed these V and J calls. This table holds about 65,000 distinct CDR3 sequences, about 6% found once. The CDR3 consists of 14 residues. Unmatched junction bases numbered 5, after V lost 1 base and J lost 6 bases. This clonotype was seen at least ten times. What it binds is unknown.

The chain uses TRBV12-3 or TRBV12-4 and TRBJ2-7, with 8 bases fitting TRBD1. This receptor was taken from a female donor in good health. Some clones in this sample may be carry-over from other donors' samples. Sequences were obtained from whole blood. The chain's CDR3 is CASSLGQGSGEQYF. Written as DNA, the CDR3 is TGTGCCAGCAGTTTAGGACAGGGGTCGGGCGAGCAGTACTTC.